The 15 T cell receptor beta chains reported below all come from one sample, sequenced in a study of spatial heterogeneity in lung cancer. As to time point: sample taken at primary tumor resection. TCRdb recomputed calls from the 5' RACE reads with MiXCR, one row per CDR3 protein. Of tens of thousands of distinct CDR3 sequences in the sample, 12% were seen once. The sample was PBMCs, taken at surgery. The receptor set was obtained from a male donor with early-stage non-small cell lung cancer.

The chain is built from TRBV5-1 and TRBJ2-1; TRBD2 matches 7 bases. This CDR3 spans 16 amino acids. Germline CDR1 and CDR2: SGHRS and YFSETQ. Trimming at V came to 4 bases and at J to 1 base, leaving 8 bases not matched to a gene. CDR3 in amino acids: CASSTISAGSYNEQFF. The CDR3 bases are TGCGCCAGCAGCACCATTTCAGCGGGATCCTACAATGAGCAGTTCTTC.

This clonotype was recorded many times. The chain joins TRBV4-3 to TRBJ1-4; TRBD1 agrees at 10 bases. CDR1 and CDR2 (germline): LGHNA, YSLEER. The junction had 7 bases not matched to a gene; V was cut back by 0 bases and J by 0 bases. This CDR3 region has 19 residues. CDR3 region: CASSQEPGQGISTNEKLFF. CDR3 coding DNA: TGCGCCAGCAGCCAAGAACCGGGACAGGGGATCTCAACTAATGAAAAACTGTTTTTT.

This clonotype was seen a handful of times. The J gene is TRBJ1-1, the V gene TRBV5-1; D may be TRBD1 (6 bases). The CDR3 has 13 amino acids. The V end was cut by 2 bases, the J end by 8 bases, with 13 bases between. The germline CDR1 and CDR2 sequences are SGHRS and YFSETQ. CDR3 nucleotide sequence: TGCGCCAGCAGCTTCCCGGGTCAGGGGGAAGCTTTCTTT. Translation: CASSFPGQGEAFF.

This clonotype was seen repeatedly, ten times or more. The gene calls are TRBV5-1 and TRBJ2-3, with D maybe TRBD2 (6 bases). Germline V lookup: CDR1 SGHRS, CDR2 YFSETQ. The V end was cut by 1 base, the J end by 5 bases, with 17 bases between. This CDR3 contains 16 residues. CDR3 protein: CASSLIRGRSGDTQYF. CDR3 nucleotide sequence: TGCGCCAGCAGCTTGATACGTGGGAGGAGCGGAGATACGCAGTATTTT.

This clonotype was seen repeatedly, ten times or more. V usage is TRBV27 and J usage is TRBJ2-1; 10 nucleotides line up with TRBD1. Germline V CDR1 and CDR2: MNHEY, SMNVEV (reference sequence). The CDR3 loop spans 14 amino acids. Unmatched junction bases numbered 4, after V lost 3 bases and J lost 8 bases. The chain's CDR3 is CASSFGQGVDEQFF. The CDR3 DNA reads TGTGCCAGCAGTTTCGGACAGGGGGTCGATGAGCAGTTCTTC.

This clonotype was picked up a small number of times. The V gene is TRBV7-9, the J gene TRBJ1-2; 10 bases map to TRBD1. The V segment lost 2 bases and the J segment 8 bases; nucleotides outside the gene matches: 8. This CDR3 is 15 amino acids long. CDR1 SEHNR and CDR2 FQNEAQ come from the germline V gene (reference sequence). CDR3 sequence: CASSLPGTGVEGYTF. CDR3 bases: TGTGCCAGCAGCTTACCCGGGACAGGGGTTGAAGGCTACACCTTC.

This clonotype appeared a few times. The chain has TRBV7-9 and TRBJ1-5; no definite D call. Trimming took 5 bases from V and 2 from J, leaving 13 bases between them. The CDR3 is 15 amino acids. Germline values: CDR1 SEHNR, CDR2 FQNEAQ (reference sequence). DNA of the CDR3: TGTGCCAGCAGCCGACCCGAGGACGGCAATCAGCCCCAGCATTTT. This sequence encodes CASSRPEDGNQPQHF.

This clonotype occurred many times. The chain recombines TRBV7-3 with TRBJ2-3, with D possibly matching TRBD2 (6 bases). CDR1 is SGHTA and CDR2 is FQGTGA in the germline V gene. Trimming pared 6 bases from V and 3 bases from J, leaving 16 bases between. The CDR3 has 15 residues. CDR3 region: CASRLSGGPTDTQYF. The CDR3 DNA reads TGTGCCAGCAGACTCTCTGGAGGGCCAACAGATACGCAGTATTTT.

The genes are TRBV12-3 or TRBV12-4 and TRBJ1-2; D is uncertain. The CDR3 covers 11 residues. V was clipped by 4 bases and J by 13 bases, with 13 bases between them. The DNA for the CDR3 is TGTGCCAGCAGTTCCGCAGGAAGAACCACCTTC. As protein: CASSSAGRTTF.

The V call is TRBV7-2, the J call TRBJ1-3; 8 bases are a match to TRBD1. The V and J ends lost 3 bases and 4 bases, in that order; junction bases with no gene match: 8. CDR1 and CDR2 from the germline V gene are SGHTA and FQGNSA. The CDR3 is made up of 16 amino acids. In DNA, the CDR3 is TGTGCCAGCAGCTTCCCAGGGGGCTTAGCAGGAAACACCATATATTTT. As protein: CASSFPGGLAGNTIYF.

This clonotype was seen more than once but under ten times. V and J are TRBV30 and TRBJ1-1; 7 nucleotides line up with TRBD1. Unmatched junction bases numbered 15, after V lost 3 bases and J lost 5 bases. The V gene's germline CDR1 is GTSNPN and CDR2 SVGIG (reference sequence). The CDR3 sequence is 16 residues long. CDR3 in amino acids: CAWRLTGPTSGTEAFF. CDR3 sequence (DNA): TGTGCCTGGAGACTGACAGGGCCCACCTCGGGGACTGAAGCTTTCTTT.

This chain links TRBV5-1 with TRBJ2-7, with D possibly matching TRBD1 (8 bases). Per germline, CDR1 SGHRS and CDR2 YFSETQ. V was trimmed by 4 bases and J by 4 bases, leaving 24 bases between them. The CDR3 spans 17 residues. This chain's CDR3 is CASSRYSNRGGSYEQYF. The DNA of the CDR3 is TGCGCCAGCAGCCGATATTCAAACAGGGGGGGAAGTTACGAGCAGTACTTC.

The gene calls are TRBV7-6 and TRBJ1-2, with D possibly matching TRBD1 (6 bases). The germline V gene has CDR1 SGHVS and CDR2 FNYEAQ. The CDR3 totals 12 residues. The germline V and J ends were trimmed by 4 bases and 7 bases, with 10 bases remaining between them. CDR3: CASSSTGTGYTF. The CDR3, as DNA: TGTGCCAGCAGCTCCACAGGGACTGGCTACACCTTC.

Many counts were recorded for this clonotype. This chain joins TRBV12-3 or TRBV12-4 and TRBJ2-6; possible D gene TRBD1, 6 bases. Between the trimmed V and J ends, which lost 6 bases and 1 base, there was a span of 10 bases. This CDR3 spans 15 amino acids. CDR3 in DNA: TGTGCCAGCAGCCTAGGGGGATCTGGGGCCAACGTCCTGACTTTC. Protein sequence: CASSLGGSGANVLTF.

In this sample, this clonotype turned up a few times. This sequence joins TRBV5-1 and TRBJ2-3; TRBD2 agrees at 7 bases. Germline V gives CDR1 SGHRS, CDR2 YFSETQ. This CDR3 contains 18 residues. Unmatched junction bases numbered 13, after V lost 2 bases and J lost 1 base. CDR3: CASSLASPAGDRTDTQYF. The CDR3 nucleotides are TGCGCCAGCAGCTTAGCTTCGCCCGCGGGGGATCGCACAGATACGCAGTATTTT. The full variable domain, in which reference TRBV5-1 and TRBJ2-3 provide the parts outside the CDR3, is KAGVTQTPRYLIKTRGQQVTLSCSPISGHRSVSWYQQTPGQGLQFLFEYFSETQRNKGNFPGRFSGRQFSNSRSEMNVSTLELGDSALYLCASSLASPAGDRTDTQYFGPGTRLTVL.